These T cell receptor beta chains were read from a single sample in a study of CD8 T cells in Susac syndrome. TCRdb called the immunoSEQ multiplex PCR reads again in MiXCR, with one record for every CDR3 protein. Counted here are 150,000 to 200,000 distinct CDR3 sequences, roughly 95% occurring once; the ten biggest clones make up about 0.095%. Sequences were obtained from CD4+ T cells from PBMCs. These receptors came from a human donor with multiple sclerosis. The CDR3 runs from the conserved cysteine through the conserved F or W. D genes are given only for firm matches. Rows may omit the clone size; those that give it use once, few, many or a size class.

>TRBV7-8|once|TRBJ1-2|TRBD1
CASSPGTAGYTF
TGTGCCAGCAGCCCGGGGACAGCTGGCTACACCTTC
>TRBV6-7|-|TRBJ2-6|-
CASSGCTGFGSGANVLTF
TGTGCCAGCAGCGGTTGTACAGGGTTTGGGTCTGGGGCCAACGTCCTGACTTTC
>TRBV29-1|once|TRBJ2-2|-
CSVHKNTGELFF
TGCAGCGTTCACAAGAACACCGGGGAGCTGTTTTTT
>TRBV12-3/TRBV12-4|-|TRBJ2-1|-
CASSFWLAQYNEQFF
TGTGCCAGCAGTTTTTGGCTAGCGCAATACAATGAGCAGTTCTTC
>TRBV30|-|TRBJ1-4|-
CAWSVRSAVSEKLFF
TGTGCCTGGAGTGTACGAAGTGCGGTAAGCGAAAAACTGTTTTTT
>TRBV20-1|-|TRBJ2-1|-
CSAIWNEQFF
TGCAGTGCGATATGGAATGAGCAGTTCTTC
>TRBV30|-|TRBJ1-3|-
CALTANSGNTIYF
TGTGCCTTGACAGCTAACTCTGGAAACACCATATATTTT
>TRBV28|once|TRBJ2-4|-
CASSLLTKNIQYF
TGTGCCAGCAGTTTACTCACGAAAAACATTCAGTACTTC
>TRBV7-3|-|TRBJ2-4|-
CASSFSGLAKNIQYF
TGTGCCAGCAGCTTTAGCGGCCTAGCCAAAAACATTCAGTACTTC
>TRBV4-1|once|TRBJ2-1|TRBD2
CASSPLSGKREFHEQFF
TGCGCCAGCAGCCCCTTGAGCGGGAAGCGGGAGTTCCATGAGCAGTTCTTC
>TRBV30|-|TRBJ1-1|-
CAWSVRSHTEAFF
TGTGCCTGGAGTGTACGCAGCCACACTGAAGCTTTCTTT
>TRBV19|once|TRBJ2-2|-
CASSSGRQWGTGELFF
TGTGCCAGTAGCTCGGGGCGGCAATGGGGCACCGGGGAGCTGTTTTTT
>TRBV29-1|-|TRBJ1-5|-
CSVGSWNQPQHF
TGCAGCGTTGGGAGTTGGAATCAGCCCCAGCATTTT
>TRBV5-4|-|TRBJ2-2|TRBD1
CASSPRTGGNSGELFF
TGTGCCAGCAGCCCTCGGACAGGGGGAAATTCCGGGGAGCTGTTTTTT
>TRBV20-1|once|TRBJ1-2|-
CSASVRGYTF
TGCAGTGCTAGTGTGAGAGGCTACACCTTC
>TRBV12-3/TRBV12-4|-|TRBJ2-5|TRBD1
CASTRTGEETQYF
TGTGCCAGCACTCGGACAGGGGAAGAGACCCAGTACTTC
>TRBV12-3/TRBV12-4|-|TRBJ2-7|TRBD2
CASSPTSGGYEQYF
TGTGCCAGCAGTCCGACTAGCGGGGGTTACGAGCAGTACTTC
>TRBV5-1|-|TRBJ2-3|-
CASSATDFVAQYF
TGCGCCAGCAGCGCCACCGACTTCGTGGCGCAGTATTTT
>TRBV4-2|-|TRBJ2-7|TRBD2
CASTKGAGGEYEQYF
TGTGCCAGCACGAAAGGGGCGGGAGGGGAATACGAGCAGTACTTC